This TCR beta chain stems from a study of T cell responses to AZD1222 COVID-19 vaccine. In germline, CDR1 is SQVTM, CDR2 ANQGSEA. The ends lost 1 base at V and 5 bases at J; junction bases unmatched: 4. This CDR3 has 13 residues. Using immunoSEQ multiplex PCR, the repertoire was profiled, and TCRdb retains in-frame clones only, with some absent. Of about 100,000 clones detected, approximately 91% appear once; the ten largest clones hold around 1.7%. A word on this clone: The antigen remains undetermined.

Study-level points and caveats: At baseline, just 6 or 7 AZD1222 recipients tested seropositive.

The rearrangement joins TRBV29-1 to TRBJ1-1, with 7 bases aligning to TRBD1. The sequence was obtained from an adult in good health. The sequencing here drew on peripheral blood, taken on day 0 of AZD1222 vaccination. CDR3 bases: TGCAGCGTTGAAGGACAGGGATGGACTGAAGCTTTCTTT. Translating it yields CSVEGQGWTEAFF.